This T cell receptor beta chain was retrieved from a study of blood T cells in healthy people across ages. Regarding the study as a whole: It was held that diversity estimates obtained from one million T cells represented underestimates.

Comments on this clonotype: Its antigen is not identified.

V gave up 7 bases and J gave up 5 bases; unmatched junction bases: 17. Germline V lookup: CDR1 MNHEY, CDR2 SMNVEV (reference sequence). The CDR3 totals 17 residues. A J-beta primer mix and a sample-barcoded 5' primer were used in a second PCR of roughly 7 to 12 cycles. A template-switch adaptor that had 12 random nucleotides put a tag on each cDNA molecule. TCRdb ran MiXCR on the 5' RACE reads and lists one entry per CDR3 protein. The table shows roughly 1.4 million distinct CDR3 sequences, with around 59% occurring only once. The rearrangement uses TRBV27 and TRBJ2-3; 8 bases line up with TRBD1. The sample was blood. The receptor was isolated from a man aged 18 to 29 in good health. Here the CDR3 reads CASNSRTGRDWGDTQYF. DNA of the CDR3: TGTGCCAGCAACTCTAGGACAGGGCGGGATTGGGGAGATACGCAGTATTTT.